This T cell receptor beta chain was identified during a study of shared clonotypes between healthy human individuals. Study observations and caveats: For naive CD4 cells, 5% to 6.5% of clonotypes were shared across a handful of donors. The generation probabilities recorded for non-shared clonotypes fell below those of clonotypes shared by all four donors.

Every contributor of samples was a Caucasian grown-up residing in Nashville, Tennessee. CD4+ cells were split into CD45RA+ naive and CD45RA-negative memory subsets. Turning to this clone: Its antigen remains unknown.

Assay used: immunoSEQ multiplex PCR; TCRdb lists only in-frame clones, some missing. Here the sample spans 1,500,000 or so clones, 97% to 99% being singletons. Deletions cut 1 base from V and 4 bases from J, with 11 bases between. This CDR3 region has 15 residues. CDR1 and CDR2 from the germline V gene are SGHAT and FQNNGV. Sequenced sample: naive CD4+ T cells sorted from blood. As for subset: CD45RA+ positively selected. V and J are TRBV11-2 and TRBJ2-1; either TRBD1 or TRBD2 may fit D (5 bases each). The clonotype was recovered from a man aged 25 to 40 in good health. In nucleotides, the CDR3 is TGTGCCAGCAGCTTAGGGGGGACCCGATACAATGAGCAGTTCTTC. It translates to CASSLGGTRYNEQFF. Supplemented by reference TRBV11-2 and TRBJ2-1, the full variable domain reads EAGVAQSPRYKIIEKRQSVAFWCNPISGHATLYWYQQILGQGPKLLIQFQNNGVVDDSQLPKDRFSAERLKGVDSTLKIQPAKLEDSAVYLCASSLGGTRYNEQFFGPGTRLTVL.